This T cell receptor (beta chain) is drawn from a study of CD8+ T cells in alopecia areata. Trimming cost V 2 bases and J 1 base; bases outside gene matches: 2. The CDR3 totals 14 residues. From germline, CDR1 is LGHNA and CDR2 YNLKQL (reference sequence). To note about this clone: The listed genes are named as in mouse. Read data end 4 residues before the CDR3 end; the end is taken from the germline J gene.

Extraction of RNA preceded its reverse transcription into cDNA, which served as the sequencing template. Sequencing was performed with immunoSEQ multiplex PCR; in TCRdb, only in-frame clones are kept and a portion is missing. The sample shows about 19,000 clones, none of them appearing just once. Sorting used CD4, CD8alpha, NKG2D, NKG2ACE and other markers on pooled cutaneous lymph node cells. Sequenced: CD8+ T cells sorted from a lymph node. This chain uses TRBV5 with TRBJ2-7, with 7 bases fitting TRBD2. The source is a C3H/HeJ mouse with alopecia areata. The strain's MHC type: H2-k. The chain's CDR3 is CASSQFWGSYEQYF. The CDR3 bases that were read are TGTGCCAGCAGCCAATTCTGGGGGTCCTAT.